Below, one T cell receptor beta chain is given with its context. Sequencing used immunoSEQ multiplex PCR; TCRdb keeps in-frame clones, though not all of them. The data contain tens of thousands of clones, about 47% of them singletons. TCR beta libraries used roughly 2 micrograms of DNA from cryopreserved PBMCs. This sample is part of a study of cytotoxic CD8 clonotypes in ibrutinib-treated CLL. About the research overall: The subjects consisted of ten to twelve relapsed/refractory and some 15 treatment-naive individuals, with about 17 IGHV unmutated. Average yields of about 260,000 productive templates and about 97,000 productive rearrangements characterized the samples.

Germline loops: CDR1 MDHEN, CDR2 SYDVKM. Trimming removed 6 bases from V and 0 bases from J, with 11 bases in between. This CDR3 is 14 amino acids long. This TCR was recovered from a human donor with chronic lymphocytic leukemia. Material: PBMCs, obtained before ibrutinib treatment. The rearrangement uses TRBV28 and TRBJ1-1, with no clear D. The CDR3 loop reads CASRTGMMNTEAFF. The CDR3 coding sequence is TGTGCCAGCAGGACCGGGATGATGAACACTGAAGCTTTCTTT.